Here is one TCR beta chain with its context. Ten or more counts support this clonotype. Its specific antigen is unknown. It has no much larger one-base neighbor in the sample; base qualities were not kept. The sample belongs to a study of T cells in Graves' hyperthyroidism and ophthalmopathy (dated by TCRdb to about 2019). A note on the overall study: Peripheral blood samples were taken at the time of initial diagnosis, prior to any treatment. According to the paper, TCR Vbeta CDR3 sequencing was carried out on about 140 peripheral blood samples, which came from under 50 ophthalmopathy, 80 or so hyperthyroidism and approximately 17 progressor patients. An independent validation cohort of about 19 hyperthyroidism patients and some 15 patients who later progressed to ophthalmopathy tested prospective prediction of ophthalmopathy. Once sampling was done, hyperthyroidism patients were given methimazole at a starting dose of 30 mg daily, whereas ophthalmopathy patients were given high-dose intravenous methylprednisolone. TCR V-J signatures able to tell the groups apart were searched for in a discovery cohort of 100 patients, of whom 43 had Graves' ophthalmopathy and 55 to 65 had stable Graves' hyperthyroidism. Thyroid tissue and blood T-cell repertoires from roughly 6 Graves' hyperthyroidism patients were also compared in the study. The roughly 100 discovery patients were randomly divided into training and test sets at a 7:3 ratio.

What the work shows at the level of the full study, not this receptor alone: In validation, the model predicted progression to ophthalmopathy a median of around 6.5 months before onset, with approximately 71% sensitivity and nearly 75% specificity. Most expanded thyroid clonotypes (frequency above 0.001) were also found in blood, which suggests that blood repertoires may mirror thyroid immune responses. Ophthalmopathy was separated from stable hyperthyroidism by a 13 V-J signature model, with around 88% sensitivity and 81% to 82% specificity obtained in cross-validation and 80%/75% obtained in testing. No statistical method was used to set the sample size in advance, and investigators knew the group allocation.

Stable Graves' hyperthyroidism was defined as no progression to ophthalmopathy during 18 months of follow-up. Hyperthyroidism patients were newly diagnosed, had a disease duration of under 2 months, and were aged 18 to 65 years. Exclusion was applied to patients with uncontrolled infections, other autoimmune diseases, pregnancy or lactation. Diagnoses relied on clinical symptoms, serum thyroxine and TRAb, thyroid ultrasound and orbital computed tomography. PBMCs were separated from 10 ml of fresh peripheral blood using Ficoll-Paque density gradient centrifugation. Total RNA was extracted using Trizol reagent, and RNA quality was assessed on an Agilent 2100 Bioanalyzer. CDR1 and CDR2 (SGHDN, FVKESK) derive from the germline V gene. The CDR3 starts with the cysteine, ends with the phenylalanine, and has 17 residues. Here the CDR3 DNA is all that survives: 51 bases in frame from base 1. V is pared back by 5 bases and J by 4 bases, with 23 bases lying between the germline termini.

TCR beta CDR3 regions were amplified from RNA transcripts. For the first round of RT-PCR on the TCR CDR3, the HTBI primer set was used together with the Qiagen OneStep RT-PCR kit. The libraries were constructed in a second round of multiplex PCR and then size-selected and purified. The libraries were sequenced on an Illumina HiSeq2000 using paired-end 100 bp reads. On the study's bioinformatics: Raw data were processed with SOAPnuke, discarding reads with adapters, uncalled bases, mean Phred below 15, or no exact constant-primer or identifier match. High-quality paired reads were merged using COPE v1.2.5, and each unique nucleotide sequence was defined as a clonotype. MiTCR v1.1 was used to align clonotypes to the IMGT TRBV, TRBD and TRBJ reference segments. Analysis was restricted to V-J combinations with a frequency above 0.0001, which covered 99.2% of repertoires. The TCS score was defined as the ratio of F50 (clonal expansion) to E x V (chaos), calculated using BLOSUM62-based TCRdist between CDR3 peptides within each V-J. Welch's t-statistics and random forest reduced some 510 V-J features to 13, which were used in a naive Bayes classifier (R e1071). Thyroid-blood repertoire similarity was quantified with the Morisita-Horn index. The public reads were quality trimmed at Q25 with fastp and then assembled into clones with MiXCR by TCRdb, keeping productive beta chains. For every CDR3 protein sequence, its rows merge into one entry that carries the most common genes and DNA. The V and J calls reflect TCRdb's pipeline rather than the authors' work. This sample holds hundreds of thousands of distinct CDR3 sequences; 35% were observed only once. The top ten clones comprise around a third of the sample.

The rearrangement joined TRBV14 to TRBJ1-2, and perhaps TRBD1 as D gene, on 5 matching bases. This clonotype was sampled from a woman aged 40 to 50 with Graves' hyperthyroidism. Sequencing was carried out using blood. The CDR3 region: CASSATGRRWGGYGYTF. In nucleotides, the sequence is TGTGCCAGCAGCGCAACAGGTCGTCGATGGGGGGGCTATGGCTACACCTTC. Here the CDR3 is joined to the reference TRBV14 and TRBJ1-2 genes, and the full variable domain is: EAGVTQFPSHSVIEKGQTVTLRCDPISGHDNLYWYRRVMGKEIKFLLHFVKESKQDESGMPNNRFLAERTGGTYSTLKVQPAELEDSGVYFCASSATGRRWGGYGYTFGSGTRLTVV.